This T cell receptor beta chain derives from a study of cytomegalovirus exposure and HLA in healthy donors. Findings and caveats of the study: Researchers counted around 160 TCR beta chains as cytomegalovirus-associated. Most TCR sequences showed up rarely, but some public TCRs showed up in many donors.

About this clone: Its antigen remains unidentified.

TCRdb's copy holds only in-frame clones and misses some; the assay was immunoSEQ multiplex PCR. Of some 120,000 clones in the sample, about 93% were seen once. Germline V CDR1 and CDR2: GTSNPN, SVGIG (reference sequence). The CDR3 contains 21 residues. V was clipped by 2 bases and J by 9 bases, with 40 bases between them. The TCR comes from a woman younger than 30 in good health and CMV-seronegative. The specimen was PBMCs. This chain uses TRBV30 with TRBJ2-5, with D possibly being TRBD2 (7 bases). The CDR3 spells CAWSPLPGGGAGHKRRGAQYF. CDR3 DNA: TGTGCCTGGAGTCCTCTTCCCGGCGGAGGAGCGGGACATAAAAGGCGAGGGGCCCAGTACTTC.